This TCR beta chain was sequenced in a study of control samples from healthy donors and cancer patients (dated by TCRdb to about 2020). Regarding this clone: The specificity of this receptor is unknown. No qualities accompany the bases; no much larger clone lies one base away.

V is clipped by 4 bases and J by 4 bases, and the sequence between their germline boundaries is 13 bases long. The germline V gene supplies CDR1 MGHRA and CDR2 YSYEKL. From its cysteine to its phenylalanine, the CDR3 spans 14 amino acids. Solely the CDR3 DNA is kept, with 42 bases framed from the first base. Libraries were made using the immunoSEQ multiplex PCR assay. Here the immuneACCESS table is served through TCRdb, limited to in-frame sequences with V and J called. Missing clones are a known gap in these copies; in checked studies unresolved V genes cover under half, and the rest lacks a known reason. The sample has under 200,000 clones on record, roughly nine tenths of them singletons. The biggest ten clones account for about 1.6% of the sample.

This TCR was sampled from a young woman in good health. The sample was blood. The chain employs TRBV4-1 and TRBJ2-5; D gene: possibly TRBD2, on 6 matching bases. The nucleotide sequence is TGCGCCAGCAGCCGGCAGAAGGAGGGAGAGACCCAGTACTTC. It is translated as CASSRQKEGETQYF.